This T cell receptor (beta chain) was sequenced for a study of early stage breast cancer tumors. Each sample had two DNA replicates, 0.5 to 0.65 ug blood or roughly 1.4 ug tissue. Assay: immunoSEQ multiplex PCR; the TCRdb copy retains only in-frame clones and omits some. The table records about 14,000 clones, around three quarters of them present only once. This clone was counted only a few times. The CDR3 is made up of 15 amino acids. Per the germline V gene, CDR1 is SNHLY and CDR2 is FYNNEI. V was pared by 6 bases and J by 2 bases, with 13 bases between. Source material: normal breast tissue next to the tumor. This clonotype originated in a person between 50 and 60 years old with breast cancer. The rearrangement joins TRBV2 to TRBJ2-2; D perhaps matches TRBD2 (5 bases). CDR3 amino acids: CASSLLGRNTGELFF. CDR3 DNA: TGTGCCAGCAGCCTACTAGGACGCAACACCGGGGAGCTGTTTTTT.